This is a list of T cell receptor beta chains from one sample in a study of yellow fever vaccine responses in identical twins. TCRdb called the RT-PCR reads again in MiXCR, with one record for every CDR3 protein. Of roughly 20,000 distinct CDR3 sequences detected, less than 75% appear once; the ten largest clones hold around 2%. The specimen was T cells from blood (PBMCs), unsorted or a sorted subset (not recorded which), collected before or after yellow fever vaccination (not recorded which). These receptor sequences come from a woman younger than 30 who received the yellow fever vaccine. Each CDR3 is given with its conserved first and last residue. A D gene is named only where the DNA matches it firmly. Rows give clone size only sometimes, using once, few, many, or a class for an expanded clone.

J gene | clone size | V gene | D gene | CDR3 protein | CDR3 DNA
TRBJ2-3 | . | TRBV7-6 | . | CASSLLESHTQYF | TGTGCCAGCAGCTTATTAGAGTCCCATACGCAGTATTTT
TRBJ1-1 | . | TRBV16 | TRBD1 | CASSLRQGGLLRMNTEAFF | TGTGCCAGCAGCCTGCGACAGGGGGGGCTACTTCGCATGAACACTGAAGCTTTCTTT
TRBJ2-1 | . | TRBV7-9 | . | CASWKGLFSSYNEQFF | TGTGCCAGTTGGAAAGGGCTTTTTAGCTCCTACAATGAGCAGTTCTTC
TRBJ2-1 | . | TRBV4-1 | TRBD2 | CASRVHPGLSGNEQFF | TGCGCCAGCCGTGTACATCCGGGACTATCTGGAAATGAGCAGTTCTTC
TRBJ1-2 | . | TRBV3-1 | . | CASSHRESGYGYTF | TGTGCCAGCAGCCACCGCGAGTCAGGCTATGGCTACACCTTC
TRBJ2-3 | . | TRBV12-3/TRBV12-4 | . | CASSLRHGSRADTQYF | TGTGCCAGCAGTTTACGTCACGGGAGTCGAGCAGATACGCAGTATTTT
TRBJ2-2 | . | TRBV12-3/TRBV12-4 | TRBD2 | CASSTSTAGVLTGELFF | TGTGCCAGCAGTACCAGTACAGCGGGAGTTTTAACCGGGGAGCTGTTTTTT
TRBJ2-3 | . | TRBV29-1 | TRBD2 | CSVTGTSRTDTQYF | TGCAGCGTGACCGGGACTAGCCGTACAGATACGCAGTATTTT
TRBJ2-2 | . | TRBV11-3 | TRBD1 | CASSARDRGGPGELFF | TGTGCCAGCAGCGCAAGGGACAGGGGCGGACCCGGGGAGCTGTTTTTT
TRBJ2-2 | few | TRBV27 | . | CASSQGTGELFF | TGTGCCAGCTCACAAGGCACCGGGGAGCTGTTTTTT
TRBJ1-1 | once | TRBV5-4 | . | CASSLVLGEVTEAFF | TGTGCCAGCAGCTTGGTTCTGGGGGAAGTCACTGAAGCTTTCTTT
TRBJ2-1 | few | TRBV11-1 | TRBD2 | CASSPPTSGITLYNEQFF | TGTGCCAGCAGCCCCCCAACTAGCGGGATCACTTTATACAATGAGCAGTTCTTC
TRBJ2-1 | . | TRBV12-3/TRBV12-4 | TRBD2 | CASSLSLAGNNEQFF | TGTGCCAGCAGTTTAAGCCTAGCGGGGAACAATGAGCAGTTCTTC
TRBJ1-2 | . | TRBV29-1 | . | CSVTLGGGSGSGYTF | TGCAGCGTTACGCTTGGTGGGGGGTCCGGAAGTGGCTACACCTTC
TRBJ2-1 | . | TRBV5-1 | . | CASSFSGRPSSYNEQFF | TGCGCCAGCAGCTTCTCCGGGAGACCAAGCTCCTACAATGAGCAGTTCTTC
TRBJ2-3 | . | TRBV11-2 | . | CASSLEERAPTDTQYF | TGTGCCAGCAGCTTAGAGGAGCGGGCGCCCACAGATACGCAGTATTTT
TRBJ1-1 | few | TRBV2 | . | CAGGNTEAFF | TGTGCCGGAGGGAACACTGAAGCTTTCTTT
TRBJ1-5 | . | TRBV11-2 | . | CASSLDRRQPQHF | TGTGCCAGCAGCTTAGATCGTAGGCAGCCCCAGCATTTT
TRBJ1-1 | . | TRBV5-4 | . | CASSFGRMNTEAFF | TGTGCCAGCAGTTTCGGACGGATGAACACTGAAGCTTTCTTT
TRBJ2-5 | . | TRBV29-1 | TRBD2 | CSAAFTGGQETQYF | TGCAGCGCCGCCTTTACGGGAGGTCAGGAGACCCAGTACTTC
TRBJ2-1 | . | TRBV12-3/TRBV12-4 | TRBD2 | CASSSILAGGPGEQFF | TGTGCCAGCAGTTCCATCCTAGCGGGAGGGCCTGGTGAGCAGTTCTTC
TRBJ2-1 | . | TRBV20-1 | . | CSARPTSSGNEQFF | TGCAGTGCTAGGCCCACTAGCTCGGGCAATGAGCAGTTCTTC
TRBJ2-1 | . | TRBV29-1 | TRBD2 | CSVGVAGVYNEQFF | TGCAGCGTTGGGGTAGCGGGGGTATACAATGAGCAGTTCTTC
TRBJ2-1 | . | TRBV29-1 | . | CSVVPPGSYNEQFF | TGCAGCGTTGTCCCCCCTGGGTCCTACAATGAGCAGTTCTTC
TRBJ2-1 | . | TRBV29-1 | . | CSVRDQTSYNEQFF | TGCAGCGTTAGGGACCAAACATCCTACAATGAGCAGTTCTTC
TRBJ1-2 | . | TRBV20-1 | . | CSASRRPQSDYGYTF | TGCAGTGCTAGCCGCAGGCCCCAAAGTGACTATGGCTACACCTTC
TRBJ2-2 | . | TRBV11-3 | TRBD1 | CASSFTGTENTGELFF | TGTGCCAGCAGTTTTACCGGGACAGAGAACACCGGGGAGCTGTTTTTT
TRBJ2-1 | . | TRBV18 | TRBD1 | CASSLGQGRYNEQFF | TGTGCCAGCTCACTTGGACAGGGCCGCTACAATGAGCAGTTCTTC
TRBJ1-1 | . | TRBV7-2 | . | CASSLLGTEAFF | TGTGCCAGCAGCTTATTGGGCACTGAAGCTTTCTTT
TRBJ2-5 | once | TRBV11-2 | TRBD1 | CASSHGDSAPGTQYF | TGTGCCAGCAGCCACGGGGACAGTGCCCCCGGGACCCAGTACTTC
TRBJ1-2 | . | TRBV2 | . | CASDKGRGVSGYTF | TGTGCCAGCGACAAGGGACGAGGAGTCTCTGGCTACACCTTC
TRBJ2-1 | . | TRBV29-1 | TRBD2 | CSVNQRGGYNEQFF | TGCAGCGTTAACCAGCGGGGGGGATACAATGAGCAGTTCTTC
TRBJ1-5 | . | TRBV2 | . | CASSERDSNQPQHF | TGTGCCAGCAGTGAAAGGGATAGCAATCAGCCCCAGCATTTT
TRBJ1-2 | . | TRBV2 | . | CASSERSLYGYTF | TGTGCCAGCAGTGAACGGTCCCTCTATGGCTACACCTTC
TRBJ2-5 | . | TRBV20-1 | . | CSARENVEETQYF | TGCAGTGCTAGAGAAAACGTTGAAGAGACCCAGTACTTC
TRBJ1-5 | . | TRBV20-1 | . | CSARGEREEQPQHF | TGCAGTGCTAGAGGAGAGAGGGAAGAACAGCCCCAGCATTTT
TRBJ2-1 | . | TRBV11-3 | . | CASSLQTYNEQFF | TGTGCCAGCAGCTTACAGACTTACAATGAGCAGTTCTTC
TRBJ1-1 | . | TRBV20-1 | . | CSVEHEEGNTEAFF | TGCAGTGTAGAACACGAGGAGGGGAACACTGAAGCTTTCTTT
TRBJ2-7 | . | TRBV10-1 | . | CASRRGNYMAGIYEQYF | TGCGCCAGCAGGCGGGGAAACTACATGGCCGGGATCTACGAGCAGTACTTC
TRBJ2-4 | few | TRBV24-1 | . | CATSSENIQYF | TGTGCCACCAGTTCGGAGAACATTCAGTACTTC
TRBJ1-5 | . | TRBV10-3 | . | CAISESRRENQPQHF | TGTGCCATCAGTGAGTCCCGGAGGGAGAATCAGCCCCAGCATTTT
TRBJ2-2 | . | TRBV12-3/TRBV12-4 | . | CASRAGPNTGELFF | TGTGCCAGCAGGGCCGGACCGAACACCGGGGAGCTGTTTTTT
TRBJ1-2 | . | TRBV6-1 | . | CASSKIQGYGYTF | TGTGCCAGCAGTAAAATACAGGGTTATGGCTACACCTTC
TRBJ2-1 | few | TRBV7-9 | . | CASSLAGSYNEQFF | TGTGCCAGCAGCTTAGCGGGGAGTTACAATGAGCAGTTCTTC
TRBJ2-3 | . | TRBV7-6 | . | CASSAASGTQYF | TGTGCCAGCAGCGCCGCATCAGGCACGCAGTATTTT
TRBJ1-1 | . | TRBV5-1 | TRBD1 | CASSLNTGAAEAFF | TGCGCCAGCAGCTTGAATACAGGGGCAGCTGAAGCTTTCTTT
TRBJ1-2 | . | TRBV11-2 | TRBD1 | CASSGRGDSDYGYTF | TGTGCCAGCAGCGGGCGGGGGGACAGCGACTATGGCTACACCTTC
TRBJ1-6 | . | TRBV4-1 | . | CASSQDRSGSYNSPLHF | TGCGCCAGCAGCCAAGATCGTTCTGGTTCCTATAATTCACCCCTCCACTTT
TRBJ2-3 | . | TRBV7-3 | . | CASSPGTFTDTQYF | TGTGCCAGCAGCCCCGGGACTTTCACAGATACGCAGTATTTT
TRBJ2-4 | . | TRBV4-3 | . | CASSRENIQYF | TGCGCCAGCAGCCGCGAAAACATTCAGTACTTC